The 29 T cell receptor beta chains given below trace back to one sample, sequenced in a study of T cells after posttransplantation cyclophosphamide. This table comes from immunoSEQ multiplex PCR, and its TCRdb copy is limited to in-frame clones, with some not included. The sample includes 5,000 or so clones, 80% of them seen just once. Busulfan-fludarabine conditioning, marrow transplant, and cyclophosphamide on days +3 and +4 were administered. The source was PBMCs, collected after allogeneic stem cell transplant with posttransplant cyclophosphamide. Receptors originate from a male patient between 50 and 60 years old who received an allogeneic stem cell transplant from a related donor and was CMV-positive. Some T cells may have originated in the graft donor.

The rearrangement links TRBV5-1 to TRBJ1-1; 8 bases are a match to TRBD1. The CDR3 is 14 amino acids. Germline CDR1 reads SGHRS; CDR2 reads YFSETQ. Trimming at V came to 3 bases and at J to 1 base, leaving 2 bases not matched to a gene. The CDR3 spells CASSYGTGNTEAFF. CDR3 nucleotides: TGCGCCAGCAGCTACGGGACAGGGAACACTGAAGCTTTCTTT.

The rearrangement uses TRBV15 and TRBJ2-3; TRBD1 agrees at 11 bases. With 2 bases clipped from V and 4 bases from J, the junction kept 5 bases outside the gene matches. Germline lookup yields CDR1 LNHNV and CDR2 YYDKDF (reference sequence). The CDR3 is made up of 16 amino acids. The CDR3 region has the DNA TGTGCCACCAGCAGACCGGGACAGGGGGTCCCAGATACGCAGTATTTT. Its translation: CATSRPGQGVPDTQYF.

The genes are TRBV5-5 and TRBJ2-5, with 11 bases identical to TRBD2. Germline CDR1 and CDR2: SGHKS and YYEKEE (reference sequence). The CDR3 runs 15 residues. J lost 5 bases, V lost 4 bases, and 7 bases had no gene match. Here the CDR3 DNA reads TGTGCCAGCAGCGCCTTAGCGGGAGGGGGGGAGACCCAGTACTTC. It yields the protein CASSALAGGGETQYF.

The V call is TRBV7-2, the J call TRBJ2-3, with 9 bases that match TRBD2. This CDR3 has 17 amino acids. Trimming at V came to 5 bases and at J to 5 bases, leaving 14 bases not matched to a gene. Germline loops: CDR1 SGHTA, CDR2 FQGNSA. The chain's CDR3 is CASSPRWRGGQEDTQYF. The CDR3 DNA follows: TGTGCCAGCAGCCCGAGGTGGCGGGGGGGGCAGGAAGATACGCAGTATTTT.

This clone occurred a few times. DNA of the CDR3: TGTGCCAGCTCTGGCCAGGGCTCTGGGGCCAACGTCCTGACTTTC. It codes for CASSGQGSGANVLTF. The chain joins TRBV18 to TRBJ2-6; maybe TRBD1 (5 bases). Germline CDR1 reads KGHSH; CDR2 reads LQKENI. Trimming left V 6 bases short and J 0 bases short, with 9 bases between. There are 15 residues in the CDR3.

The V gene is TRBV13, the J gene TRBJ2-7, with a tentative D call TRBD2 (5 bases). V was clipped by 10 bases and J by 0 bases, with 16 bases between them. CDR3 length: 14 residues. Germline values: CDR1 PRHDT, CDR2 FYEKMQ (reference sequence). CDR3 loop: CATRAAGSSYEQYF. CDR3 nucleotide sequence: TGTGCCACTAGGGCGGCGGGCAGCTCCTACGAGCAGTACTTC. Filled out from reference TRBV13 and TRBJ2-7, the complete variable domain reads AAGVIQSPRHLIKEKRETATLKCYPIPRHDTVYWYQQGPGQDPQFLISFYEKMQSDKGSIPDRFSAQQFSDYHSELNMSSLELGDSALYFCATRAAGSSYEQYFGPGTRLTVT.

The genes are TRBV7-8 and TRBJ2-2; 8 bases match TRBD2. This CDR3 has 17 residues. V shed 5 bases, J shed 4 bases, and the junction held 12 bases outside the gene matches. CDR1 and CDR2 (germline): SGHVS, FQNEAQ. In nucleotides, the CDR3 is TGTGCCAGCAGCCCCCGGGATATAGCGGGATCCACCGGGGAGCTGTTTTTT. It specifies CASSPRDIAGSTGELFF.

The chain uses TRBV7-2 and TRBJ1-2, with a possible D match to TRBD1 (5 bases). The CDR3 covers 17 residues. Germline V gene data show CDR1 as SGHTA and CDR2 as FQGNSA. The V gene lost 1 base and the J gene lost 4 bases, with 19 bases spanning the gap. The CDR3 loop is CASSLGRTQDYSYGYTF. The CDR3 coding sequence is TGTGCCAGCAGCTTAGGTCGGACACAAGATTATTCCTATGGCTACACCTTC. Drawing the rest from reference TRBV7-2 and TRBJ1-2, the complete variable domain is GAGVSQSPSNKVTEKGKDVELRCDPISGHTALYWYRQSLGQGLEFLIYFQGNSAPDKSGLPSDRFSAERTGGSVSTLTIQRTQQEDSAVYLCASSLGRTQDYSYGYTFGSGTRLTVV.

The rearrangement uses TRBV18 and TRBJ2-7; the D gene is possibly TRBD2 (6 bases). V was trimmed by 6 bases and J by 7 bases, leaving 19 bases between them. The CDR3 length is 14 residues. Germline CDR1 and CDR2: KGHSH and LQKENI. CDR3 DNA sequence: TGTGCCAGCTCGTCATTAGGAGGGAAGGATGAGCAGTACTTC. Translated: CASSSLGGKDEQYF.

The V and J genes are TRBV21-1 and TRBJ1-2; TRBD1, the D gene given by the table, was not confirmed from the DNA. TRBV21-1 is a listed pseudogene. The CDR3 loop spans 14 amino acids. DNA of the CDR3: TGTGCCAGCAATGCCACAGCTAATGGCTATGGCTACACCTTC. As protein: CASNATANGYGYTF.

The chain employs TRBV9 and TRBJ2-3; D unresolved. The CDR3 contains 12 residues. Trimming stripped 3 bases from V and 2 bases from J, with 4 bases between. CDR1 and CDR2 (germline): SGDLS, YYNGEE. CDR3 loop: CASSASTDTQYF. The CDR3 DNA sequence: TGTGCCAGCAGCGCCTCCACAGATACGCAGTATTTT.

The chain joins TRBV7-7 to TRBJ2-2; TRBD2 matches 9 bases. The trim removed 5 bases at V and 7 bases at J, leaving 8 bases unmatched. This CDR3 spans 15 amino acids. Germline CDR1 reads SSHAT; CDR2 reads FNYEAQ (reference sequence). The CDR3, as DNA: TGTGCCAGCAGCCAAGGCGGGGGGGACGGCGGGGAGCTGTTTTTT. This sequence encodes CASSQGGGDGGELFF.

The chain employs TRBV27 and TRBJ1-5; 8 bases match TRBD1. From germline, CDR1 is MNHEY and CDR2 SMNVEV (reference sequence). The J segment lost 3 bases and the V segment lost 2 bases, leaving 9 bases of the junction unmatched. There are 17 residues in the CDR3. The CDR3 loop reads CASSLIGQGWFNQPQHF. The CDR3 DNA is TGTGCCAGCAGTTTAATTGGACAGGGATGGTTCAATCAGCCCCAGCATTTT.

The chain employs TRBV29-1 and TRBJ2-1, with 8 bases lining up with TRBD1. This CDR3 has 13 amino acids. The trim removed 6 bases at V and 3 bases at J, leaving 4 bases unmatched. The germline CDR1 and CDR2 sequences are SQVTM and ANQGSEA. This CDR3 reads CSVADRVYNEQFF. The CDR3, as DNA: TGCAGCGTGGCGGACAGGGTCTACAATGAGCAGTTCTTC.

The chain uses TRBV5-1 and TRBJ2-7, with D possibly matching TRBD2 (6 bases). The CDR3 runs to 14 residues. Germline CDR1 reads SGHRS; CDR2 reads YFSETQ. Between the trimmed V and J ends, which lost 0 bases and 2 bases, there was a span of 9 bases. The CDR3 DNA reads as TGCGCCAGCAGCTTGGGGCGGGAAACCTACGAGCAGTACTTC. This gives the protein CASSLGRETYEQYF.

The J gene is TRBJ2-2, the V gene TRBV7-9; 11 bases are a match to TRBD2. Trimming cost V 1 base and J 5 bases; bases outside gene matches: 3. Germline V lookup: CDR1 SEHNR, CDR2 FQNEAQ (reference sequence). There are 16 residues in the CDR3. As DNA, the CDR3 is TGTGCCAGCAGCTTAGGACTAGCGGGAAGAACCGGGGAGCTGTTTTTT. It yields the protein CASSLGLAGRTGELFF. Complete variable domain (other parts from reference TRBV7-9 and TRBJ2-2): DTGVSQNPRHKITKRGQNVTFRCDPISEHNRLYWYRQTLGQGPEFLTYFQNEAQLEKSRLLSDRFSAERPKGSFSTLEIQRTEQGDSAMYLCASSLGLAGRTGELFFGEGSRLTVL.

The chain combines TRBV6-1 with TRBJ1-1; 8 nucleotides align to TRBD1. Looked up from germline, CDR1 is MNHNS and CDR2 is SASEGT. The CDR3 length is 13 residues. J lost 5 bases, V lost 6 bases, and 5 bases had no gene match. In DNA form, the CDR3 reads TGTGCCAGCAGAAGACAGGGGAGGACTGAAGCTTTCTTT. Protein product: CASRRQGRTEAFF.

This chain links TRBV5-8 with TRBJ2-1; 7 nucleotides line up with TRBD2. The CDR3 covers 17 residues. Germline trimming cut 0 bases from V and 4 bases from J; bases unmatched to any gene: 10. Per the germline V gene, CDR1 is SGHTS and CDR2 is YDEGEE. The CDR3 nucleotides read TGTGCCAGCAGCTTGGTCAACGGGGGGATTCCTTACAATGAGCAGTTCTTC. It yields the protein CASSLVNGGIPYNEQFF.

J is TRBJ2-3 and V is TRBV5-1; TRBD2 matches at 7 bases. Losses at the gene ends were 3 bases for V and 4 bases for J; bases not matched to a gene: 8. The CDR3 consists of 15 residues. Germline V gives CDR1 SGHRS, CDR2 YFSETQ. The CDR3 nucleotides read TGCGCCAGCAGCTCGGCGGGAGCTGTGTCAGATACGCAGTATTTT. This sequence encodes CASSSAGAVSDTQYF.

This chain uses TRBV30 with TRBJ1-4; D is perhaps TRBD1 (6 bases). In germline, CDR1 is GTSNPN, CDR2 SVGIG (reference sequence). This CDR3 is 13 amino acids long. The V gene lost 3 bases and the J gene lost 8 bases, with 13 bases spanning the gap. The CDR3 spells CAWRTGFGEKLFF. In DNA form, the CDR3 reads TGTGCCTGGAGAACAGGGTTCGGGGAAAAACTGTTTTTT.

The CDR3 DNA is TGTGCCAGTAGTGGGGGGGCGCCCCGGGGGCCCCAGCATTTT. Protein sequence: CASSGGAPRGPQHF. J is TRBJ1-5 and V is TRBV19, with D perhaps TRBD1 (6 bases). Germline V gene sequence: CDR1 LNHDA, CDR2 SQIVND (reference sequence). There are 14 residues in the CDR3. V was shortened by 5 bases and J by 9 bases, with 17 bases between the two germline ends. Drawing the rest from reference TRBV19 and TRBJ1-5, the complete variable domain is DGGITQSPKYLFRKEGQNVTLSCEQNLNHDAMYWYRQDPGQGLRLIYYSQIVNDFQKGDIAEGYSVSREKKESFPLTVTSAQKNPTAFYLCASSGGAPRGPQHFGDGTRLSIL.

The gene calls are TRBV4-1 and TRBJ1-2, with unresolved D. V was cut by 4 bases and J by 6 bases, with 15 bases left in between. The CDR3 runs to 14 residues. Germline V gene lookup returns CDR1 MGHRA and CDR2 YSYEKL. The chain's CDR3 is CASSPREVSHGYTF. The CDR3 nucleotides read TGCGCCAGCAGCCCCCGAGAGGTATCTCATGGCTACACCTTC.

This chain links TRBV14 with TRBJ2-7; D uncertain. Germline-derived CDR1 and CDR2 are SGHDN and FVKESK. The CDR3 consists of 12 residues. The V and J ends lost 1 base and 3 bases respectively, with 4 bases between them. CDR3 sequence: CASSQVVYEQYF. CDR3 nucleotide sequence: TGTGCCAGCAGCCAAGTCGTCTACGAGCAGTACTTC.

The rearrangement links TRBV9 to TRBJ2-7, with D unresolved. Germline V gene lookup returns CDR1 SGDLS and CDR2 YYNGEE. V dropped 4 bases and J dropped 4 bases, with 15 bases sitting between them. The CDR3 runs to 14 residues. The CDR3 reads CASSPSGVRYEQYF. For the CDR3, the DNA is TGTGCCAGCAGCCCGAGTGGCGTGCGGTACGAGCAGTACTTC.

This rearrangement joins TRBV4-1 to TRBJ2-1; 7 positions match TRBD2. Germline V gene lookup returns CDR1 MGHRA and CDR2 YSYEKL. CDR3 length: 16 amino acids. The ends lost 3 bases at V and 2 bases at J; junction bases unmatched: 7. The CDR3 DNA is TGCGCCAGCAGCCAGAGCCTTCGGGGGGCCTACAATGAGCAGTTCTTC. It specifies CASSQSLRGAYNEQFF.

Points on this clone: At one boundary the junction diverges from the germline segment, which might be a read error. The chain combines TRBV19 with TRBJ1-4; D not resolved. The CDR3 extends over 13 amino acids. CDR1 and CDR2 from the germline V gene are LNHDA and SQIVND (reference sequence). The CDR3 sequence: CASRTATHEKLFF. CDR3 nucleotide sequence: TGTGCCAGTAGAACAGCAACTCATGAAAAACTGTTTTTT.

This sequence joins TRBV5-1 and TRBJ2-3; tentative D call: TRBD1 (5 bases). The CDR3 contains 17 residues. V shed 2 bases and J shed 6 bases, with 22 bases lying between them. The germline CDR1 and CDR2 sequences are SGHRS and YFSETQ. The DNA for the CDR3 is TGCGCCAGCAGCTTAAGTTACAGGCTGGCCACAAAGGATACGCAGTATTTT. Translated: CASSLSYRLATKDTQYF.

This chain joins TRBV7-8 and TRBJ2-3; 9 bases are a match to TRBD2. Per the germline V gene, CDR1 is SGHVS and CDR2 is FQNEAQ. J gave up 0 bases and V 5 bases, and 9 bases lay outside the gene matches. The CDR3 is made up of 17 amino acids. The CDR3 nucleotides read TGTGCCAGCAGCGCACGGCCAGCGGGGGGTAGCACAGATACGCAGTATTTT. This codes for CASSARPAGGSTDTQYF.

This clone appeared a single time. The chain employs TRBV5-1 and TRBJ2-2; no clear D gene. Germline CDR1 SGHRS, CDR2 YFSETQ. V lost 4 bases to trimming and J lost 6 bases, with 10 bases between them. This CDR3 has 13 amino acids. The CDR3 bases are TGCGCCAGCAGCCATGACACCCCCGGGGAGCTGTTTTTT. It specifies CASSHDTPGELFF.